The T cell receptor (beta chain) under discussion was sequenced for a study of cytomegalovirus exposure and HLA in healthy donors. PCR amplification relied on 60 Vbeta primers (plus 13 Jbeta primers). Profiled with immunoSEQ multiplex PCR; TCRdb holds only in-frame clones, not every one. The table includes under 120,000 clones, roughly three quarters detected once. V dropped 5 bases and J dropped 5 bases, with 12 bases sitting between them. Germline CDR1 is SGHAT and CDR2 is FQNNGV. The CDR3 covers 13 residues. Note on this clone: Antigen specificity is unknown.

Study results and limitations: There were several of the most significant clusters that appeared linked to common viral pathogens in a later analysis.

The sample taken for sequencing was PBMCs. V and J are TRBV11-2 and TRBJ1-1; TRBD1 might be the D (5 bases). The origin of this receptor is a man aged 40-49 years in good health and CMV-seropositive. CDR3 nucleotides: TGTGCCAGCAGCCCTGGGGCAGGTACTGAAGCTTTCTTT. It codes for CASSPGAGTEAFF.